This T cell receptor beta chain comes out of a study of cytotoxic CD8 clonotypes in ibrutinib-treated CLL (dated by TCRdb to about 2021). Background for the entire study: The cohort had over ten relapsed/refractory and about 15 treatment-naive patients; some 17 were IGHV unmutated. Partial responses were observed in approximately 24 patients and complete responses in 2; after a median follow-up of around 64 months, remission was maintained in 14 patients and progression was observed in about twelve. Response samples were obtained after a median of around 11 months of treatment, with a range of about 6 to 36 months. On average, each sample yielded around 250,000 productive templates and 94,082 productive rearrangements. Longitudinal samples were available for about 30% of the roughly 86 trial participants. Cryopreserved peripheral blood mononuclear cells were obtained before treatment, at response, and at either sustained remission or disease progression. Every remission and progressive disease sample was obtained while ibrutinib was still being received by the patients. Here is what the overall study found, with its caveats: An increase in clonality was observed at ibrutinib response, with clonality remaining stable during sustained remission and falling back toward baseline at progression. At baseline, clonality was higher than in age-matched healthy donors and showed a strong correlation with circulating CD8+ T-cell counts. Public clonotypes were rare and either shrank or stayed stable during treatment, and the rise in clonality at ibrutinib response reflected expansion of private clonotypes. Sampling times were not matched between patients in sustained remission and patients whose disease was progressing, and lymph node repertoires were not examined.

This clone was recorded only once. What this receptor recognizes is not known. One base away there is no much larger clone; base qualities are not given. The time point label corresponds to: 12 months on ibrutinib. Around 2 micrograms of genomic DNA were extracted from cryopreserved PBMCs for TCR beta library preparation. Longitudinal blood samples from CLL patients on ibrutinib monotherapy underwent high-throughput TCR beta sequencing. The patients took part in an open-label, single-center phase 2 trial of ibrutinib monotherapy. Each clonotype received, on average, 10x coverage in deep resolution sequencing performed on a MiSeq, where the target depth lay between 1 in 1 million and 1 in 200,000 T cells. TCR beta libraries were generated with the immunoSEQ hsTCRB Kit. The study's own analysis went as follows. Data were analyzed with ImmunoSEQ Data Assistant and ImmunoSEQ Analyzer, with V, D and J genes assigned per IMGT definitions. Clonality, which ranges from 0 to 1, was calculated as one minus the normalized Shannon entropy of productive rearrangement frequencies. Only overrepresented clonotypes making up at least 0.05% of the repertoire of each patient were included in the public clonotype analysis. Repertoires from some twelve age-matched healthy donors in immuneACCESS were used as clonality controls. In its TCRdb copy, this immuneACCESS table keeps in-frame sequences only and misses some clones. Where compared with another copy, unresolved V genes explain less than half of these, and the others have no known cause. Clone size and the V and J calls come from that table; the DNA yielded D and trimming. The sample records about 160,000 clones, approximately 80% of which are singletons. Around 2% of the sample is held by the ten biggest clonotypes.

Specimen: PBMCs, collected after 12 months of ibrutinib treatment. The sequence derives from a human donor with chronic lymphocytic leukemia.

The nucleotide sequence reads TGTGCCAGCAGTTTATCCGGGACTATTCCCTACGAGCAGTACTTC. It codes for CASSLSGTIPYEQYF. Here the chain combines TRBV27 and TRBJ2-7, with 7 middle bases fitting TRBD2. From the cysteine up to the phenylalanine, the CDR3 has a length of 15 residues. Only the CDR3 part of the read is kept: 45 bases, read in frame from the first base. CDR1 and CDR2 (MNHEY, SMNVEV) derive from the germline V gene (reference sequence). Relative to germline, V is missing 0 bases and J is missing 2 bases, with 4 bases of the junction outside any gene match.